A selection of T cell receptor beta chains follows, all from one sample in a study of blood T cell repertoires in COVID-19. Here immunoSEQ multiplex PCR was the method, and the copy in TCRdb shows in-frame clones only, minus some. The repertoire holds approximately 94,000 clones, with 85% to 90% as singletons. Source material: peripheral blood. The receptors shown here come from a human donor in a cohort sampled during active COVID-19. Each CDR3 is given with its conserved first and last residue. A D gene is named only where the DNA matches it firmly.

V gene: TRBV10-1; D gene: NA; CDR3 protein: CASSDGIATNEKLFF
V gene: TRBV19; D gene: TRBD2; CDR3 protein: CASIAGPYEQYF
V gene: TRBV5-6; D gene: NA; CDR3 protein: CASSLVAARGGYTF
V gene: TRBV7-7; D gene: TRBD1; CDR3 protein: CASSYRQGVVNTGELFF
V gene: TRBV30; D gene: TRBD1; CDR3 protein: CAWRQRDRGHIGELFF
V gene: TRBV11-2; D gene: NA; CDR3 protein: CASSFVNEQFF
V gene: TRBV4-2; D gene: TRBD2; CDR3 protein: CASSLGTSGMDTGELFF
V gene: TRBV12-5; D gene: NA; CDR3 protein: CASGSGQNVAFF
V gene: TRBV18; D gene: NA; CDR3 protein: CASSPLVQTYEQYF
V gene: TRBV27; D gene: NA; CDR3 protein: CASSLFPGVWVGEQFF
V gene: TRBV3-1/TRBV3-2; D gene: TRBD2; CDR3 protein: CASSQASPGLAGGEETQYF
V gene: TRBV24-1; D gene: NA; CDR3 protein: CATLASLLDNEQFF
V gene: TRBV6-2/TRBV6-3; D gene: NA; CDR3 protein: CASSPDYTGELFF
V gene: TRBV3-1/TRBV3-2; D gene: TRBD2; CDR3 protein: CASSRGTSGSHEQYF
V gene: TRBV4-2; D gene: TRBD1; CDR3 protein: CASSQPGQGRGTNEKLFF
V gene: TRBV5-6; D gene: NA; CDR3 protein: CASSLLGGSTDTQYF
V gene: TRBV11-2; D gene: NA; CDR3 protein: CASSLFRGSEKLFF
V gene: TRBV5-6; D gene: TRBD1; CDR3 protein: CASSSDREGQETQYF
V gene: TRBV5-8; D gene: NA; CDR3 protein: CASSQAGGRDTQYF
V gene: TRBV6-2/TRBV6-3; D gene: TRBD1; CDR3 protein: CASSYNPGQGDYEQYF
V gene: TRBV19; D gene: NA; CDR3 protein: CASSPTNGFYNEQFF
V gene: TRBV18; D gene: TRBD1; CDR3 protein: CASSPGTGSSMGEQYF
V gene: TRBV24-1; D gene: TRBD2; CDR3 protein: CATSDPRTSGSYEQYF
V gene: TRBV30; D gene: TRBD2; CDR3 protein: CAWKGLAGGEQFF